This TCR beta chain was recovered during a study of blood T cell repertoires in COVID-19. Study-wide context: The United States, Italy and Spain were the sources of the acute and convalescent COVID-19 samples. T cells, B-cell-depleted T cells, or PBMCs provided the cDNA or gDNA that served as material.

In its sample, this clone was seen once. The CDR3 spans 17 residues. V shed 5 bases, J shed 7 bases, and the junction held 17 bases outside the gene matches. CDR1 and CDR2 (germline): SGHVS, FNYEAQ. Authors' analysis steps: Estimated nucleated cell counts came from reference gene primer amplification. Sequenced by immunoSEQ multiplex PCR; TCRdb stores in-frame clones only, minus some. From that table come the V and J calls and clone size; the DNA was used to work out D and trimming. There are over 350,000 clones in the sample; 85% to 90% occur only once, and about 4.5% lies in the top ten. The sample taken for sequencing was peripheral blood. This clonotype was sampled from a woman aged 30 to 39 with acute or convalescent COVID-19. The rearrangement links TRBV7-6 to TRBJ2-1; 7 nucleotides line up with TRBD1. CDR3 amino acids: CASSKHPGGISENEQFF. DNA of the CDR3: TGTGCCAGCAGCAAACACCCAGGGGGTATTAGTGAGAATGAGCAGTTCTTC.